Presented here are 6 T cell receptor beta chains from one specimen sequenced in a study of T-cell reconstitution after alpha-beta-depleted transplantation in children. Using unique molecular identifiers, the investigators prepared the TCRbeta library. Via MiXCR, TCRdb re-called the PCR reads, giving one row per CDR3 protein. The data contain a few hundred thousand distinct CDR3 sequences, 13% of them singletons. The material was PBMCs, mostly from graft donor cells, obtained 360 days after TCRalphabeta/CD19-depleted stem cell transplant. The receptors originated from a male patient younger than 18 who had a stem cell transplant for acute myeloid leukemia, so the T cells may come from the graft donor.

Only a few counts were recorded for this clonotype. The rearrangement uses TRBV29-1 and TRBJ2-7, with 11 positions matching TRBD1. There are 12 residues in the CDR3. After removal of 7 bases from V and 9 bases from J, the junction contained 8 bases not matched to a gene. CDR1 and CDR2 from the germline V gene are SQVTM and ANQGSEA. CDR3 residues: CSAEDRGQGQYF. The DNA for the CDR3 is TGCAGCGCCGAGGACAGGGGGCAGGGGCAGTACTTC.

The sample holds a few counts of this clonotype. The chain couples TRBV9 to TRBJ2-1, with unresolved D. Germline V gives CDR1 SGDLS, CDR2 YYNGEE. The CDR3 runs to 12 residues. Deletions cut 6 bases from V and 5 bases from J, with 9 bases between. CDR3 in amino acids: CASKGPNNEQFF. DNA for the CDR3: TGTGCCAGCAAGGGCCCGAACAATGAGCAGTTCTTC.

The chain couples TRBV12-3 or TRBV12-4 to TRBJ1-4, with TRBD1 matching 8 bases. Germline trimming cut 6 bases from V and 7 bases from J; bases unmatched to any gene: 10. This CDR3 is built from 15 residues. The CDR3 spells CASSTTGAQGEKLFF. The CDR3, as DNA: TGTGCCAGCAGCACGACAGGGGCACAGGGTGAAAAACTGTTTTTT.

This clonotype was seen a handful of times. The V and J genes are TRBV20-1 and TRBJ2-1; possible D gene TRBD1, 7 bases. Trimming pared 3 bases from V and 7 bases from J, leaving 13 bases between. Germline V gene lookup returns CDR1 DFQATT and CDR2 SNEGSKA (reference sequence). The CDR3 contains 13 residues. This CDR3 reads CSARVPGGNEQFF. CDR3 coding DNA: TGCAGTGCTAGGGTTCCAGGGGGGAATGAGCAGTTCTTC.

This clonotype has only a few counts. This chain connects TRBV29-1 to TRBJ2-3, with TRBD2 as a possible D gene (5 bases). V lost 4 bases to trimming and J lost 2 bases, with 16 bases between them. CDR3 length equals 15 residues. Germline CDR1 is SQVTM and CDR2 is ANQGSEA. DNA for the CDR3: TGCAGCGTTGTGCCCGGCGGGCCGTTCACAGATACGCAGTATTTT. Translation: CSVVPGGPFTDTQYF.

The chain is built from TRBV6-1 and TRBJ2-7; 8 bases map to TRBD2. V shed 7 bases, J shed 0 bases, and the junction held 17 bases outside the gene matches. CDR3 size: 18 residues. Germline assignment: CDR1 MNHNS and CDR2 SASEGT. CDR3 DNA: TGTGCCAGCAATGGCATCGGGGAGGCTCTAGCGGGCTCCTACGAGCAGTACTTC. Its translation is CASNGIGEALAGSYEQYF.